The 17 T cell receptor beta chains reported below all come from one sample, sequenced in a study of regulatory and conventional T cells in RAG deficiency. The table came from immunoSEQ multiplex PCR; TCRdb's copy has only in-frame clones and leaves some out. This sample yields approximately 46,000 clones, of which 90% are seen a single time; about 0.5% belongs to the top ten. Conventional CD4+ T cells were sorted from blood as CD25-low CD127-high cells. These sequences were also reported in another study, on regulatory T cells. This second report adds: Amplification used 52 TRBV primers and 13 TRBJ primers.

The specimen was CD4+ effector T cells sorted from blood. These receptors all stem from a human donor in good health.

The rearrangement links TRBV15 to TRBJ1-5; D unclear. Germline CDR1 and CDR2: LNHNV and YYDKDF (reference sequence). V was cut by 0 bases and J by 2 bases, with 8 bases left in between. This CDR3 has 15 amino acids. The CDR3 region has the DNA TGTGCCACCAGCAGAGAACGGCATGGCAATCAGCCCCAGCATTTT. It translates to CATSRERHGNQPQHF. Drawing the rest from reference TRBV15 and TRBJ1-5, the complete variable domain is DAMVIQNPRYQVTQFGKPVTLSCSQTLNHNVMYWYQQKSSQAPKLLFHYYDKDFNNEADTPDNFQSRRPNTSFCFLDIRSPGLGDTAMYLCATSRERHGNQPQHFGDGTRLSIL.

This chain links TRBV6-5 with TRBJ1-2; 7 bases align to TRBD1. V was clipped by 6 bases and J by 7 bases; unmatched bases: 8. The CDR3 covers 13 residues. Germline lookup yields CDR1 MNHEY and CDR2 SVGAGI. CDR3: CASSGTALGGYTF. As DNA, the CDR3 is TGTGCCAGCAGCGGGACAGCCCTAGGTGGCTACACCTTC.

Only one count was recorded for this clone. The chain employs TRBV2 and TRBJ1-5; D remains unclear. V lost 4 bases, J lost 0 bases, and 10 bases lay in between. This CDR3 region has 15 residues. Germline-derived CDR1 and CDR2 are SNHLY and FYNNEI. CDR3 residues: CASSVSGDSNQPQHF. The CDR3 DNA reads TGTGCCAGCAGTGTGTCCGGGGATAGCAATCAGCCCCAGCATTTT. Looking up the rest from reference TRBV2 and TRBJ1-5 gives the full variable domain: EPEVTQTPSHQVTQMGQEVILRCVPISNHLYFYWYRQILGQKVEFLVSFYNNEISEKSEIFDDQFSVERPDGSNFTLKIRSTKLEDSAMYFCASSVSGDSNQPQHFGDGTRLSIL.

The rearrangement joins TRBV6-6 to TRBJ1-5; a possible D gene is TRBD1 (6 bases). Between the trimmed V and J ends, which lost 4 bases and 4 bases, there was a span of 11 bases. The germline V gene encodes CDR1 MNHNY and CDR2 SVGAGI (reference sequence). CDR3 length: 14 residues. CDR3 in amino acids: CASSSGQPNQPQHF. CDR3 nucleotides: TGTGCCAGCAGTTCCGGACAGCCGAATCAGCCCCAGCATTTT.

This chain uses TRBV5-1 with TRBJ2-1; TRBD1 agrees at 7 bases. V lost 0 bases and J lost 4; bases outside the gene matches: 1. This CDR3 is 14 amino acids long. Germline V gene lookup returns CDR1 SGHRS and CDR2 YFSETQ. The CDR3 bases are TGCGCCAGCAGCTTGGGGGACAGATACAATGAGCAGTTCTTC. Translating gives CASSLGDRYNEQFF.

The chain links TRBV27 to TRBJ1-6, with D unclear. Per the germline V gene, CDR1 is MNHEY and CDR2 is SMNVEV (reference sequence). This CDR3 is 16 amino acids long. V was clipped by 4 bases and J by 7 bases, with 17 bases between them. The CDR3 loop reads CASSSTTRKTNSPLHF. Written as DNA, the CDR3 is TGTGCCAGCAGTTCCACGACCCGAAAAACGAATTCACCCCTCCACTTT.

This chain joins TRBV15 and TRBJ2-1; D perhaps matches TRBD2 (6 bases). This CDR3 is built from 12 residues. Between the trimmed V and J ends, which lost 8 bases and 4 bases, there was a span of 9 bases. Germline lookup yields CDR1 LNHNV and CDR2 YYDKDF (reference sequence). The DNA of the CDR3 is TGTGCCACCGGCCGGGGGTACAATGAGCAGTTCTTC. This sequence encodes CATGRGYNEQFF.

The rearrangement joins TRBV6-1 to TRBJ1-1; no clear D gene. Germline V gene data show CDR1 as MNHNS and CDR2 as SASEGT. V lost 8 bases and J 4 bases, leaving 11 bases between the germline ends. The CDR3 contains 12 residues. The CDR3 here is CASESKGTEAFF. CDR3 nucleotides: TGTGCCAGCGAATCTAAGGGCACTGAAGCTTTCTTT.

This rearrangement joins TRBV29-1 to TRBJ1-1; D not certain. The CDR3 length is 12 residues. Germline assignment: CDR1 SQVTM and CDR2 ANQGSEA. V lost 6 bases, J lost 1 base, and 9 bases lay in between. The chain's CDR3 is CSVVGRNTEAFF. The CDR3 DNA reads TGCAGCGTGGTCGGAAGGAACACTGAAGCTTTCTTT.

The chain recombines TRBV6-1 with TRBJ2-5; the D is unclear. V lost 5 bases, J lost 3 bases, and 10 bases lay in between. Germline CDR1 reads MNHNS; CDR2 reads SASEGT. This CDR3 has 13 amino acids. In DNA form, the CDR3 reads TGTGCCAGCAGTCTTTGGGAAGAAGAGACCCAGTACTTC. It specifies CASSLWEEETQYF.

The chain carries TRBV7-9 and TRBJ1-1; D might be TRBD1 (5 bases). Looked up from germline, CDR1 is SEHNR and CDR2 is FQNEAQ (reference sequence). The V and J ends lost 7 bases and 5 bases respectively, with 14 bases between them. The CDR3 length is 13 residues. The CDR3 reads CASTSLWGTEAFF. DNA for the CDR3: TGTGCCAGCACCTCCCTATGGGGGACTGAAGCTTTCTTT.

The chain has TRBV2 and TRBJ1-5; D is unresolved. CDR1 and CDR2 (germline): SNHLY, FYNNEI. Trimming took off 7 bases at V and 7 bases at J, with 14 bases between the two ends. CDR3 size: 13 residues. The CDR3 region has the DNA TGTGCCAGCATGGACGGGGTTTACCAGCCCCAGCATTTT. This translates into CASMDGVYQPQHF.

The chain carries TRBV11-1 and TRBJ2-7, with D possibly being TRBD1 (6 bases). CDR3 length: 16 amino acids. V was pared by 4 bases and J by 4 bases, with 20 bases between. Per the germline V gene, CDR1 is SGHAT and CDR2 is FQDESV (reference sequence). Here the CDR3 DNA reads TGTGCCAGCAGCTCCCCTACAGGACAGAAGCTATACGAGCAGTACTTC. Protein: CASSSPTGQKLYEQYF. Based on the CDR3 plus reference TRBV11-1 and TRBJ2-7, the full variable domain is EAEVAQSPRYKITEKSQAVAFWCDPISGHATLYWYRQILGQGPELLVQFQDESVVDDSQLPKDRFSAERLKGVDSTLKIQPAELGDSAMYLCASSSPTGQKLYEQYFGPGTRLTVT.

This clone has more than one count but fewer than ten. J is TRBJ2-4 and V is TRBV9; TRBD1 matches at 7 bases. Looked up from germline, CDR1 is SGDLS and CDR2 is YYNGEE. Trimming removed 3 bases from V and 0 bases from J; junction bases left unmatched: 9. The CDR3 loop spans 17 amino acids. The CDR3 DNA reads TGTGCCAGCAGCGGACGGGACAGCTCTCTAGCCAAAAACATTCAGTACTTC. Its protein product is CASSGRDSSLAKNIQYF.

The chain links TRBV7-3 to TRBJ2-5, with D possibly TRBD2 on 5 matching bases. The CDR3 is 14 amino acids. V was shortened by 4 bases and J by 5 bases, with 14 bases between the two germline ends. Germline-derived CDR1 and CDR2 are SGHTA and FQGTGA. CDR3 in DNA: TGTGCCAGCAGCTCTTTCGGACCGGGGGAGACCCAGTACTTC. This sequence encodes CASSSFGPGETQYF.

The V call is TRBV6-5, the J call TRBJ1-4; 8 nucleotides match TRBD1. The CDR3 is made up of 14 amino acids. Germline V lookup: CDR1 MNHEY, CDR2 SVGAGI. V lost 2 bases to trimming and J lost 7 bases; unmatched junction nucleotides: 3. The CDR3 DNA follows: TGTGCCAGCAGTTACGAGCAGGGGGCTGAAAAACTGTTTTTT. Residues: CASSYEQGAEKLFF.

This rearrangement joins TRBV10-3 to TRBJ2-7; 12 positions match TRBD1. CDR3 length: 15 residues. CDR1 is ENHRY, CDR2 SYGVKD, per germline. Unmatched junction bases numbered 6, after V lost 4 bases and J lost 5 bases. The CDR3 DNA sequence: TGTGCCATCAGTGTGGAGGGACAGGGGGCGGACGAGCAGTACTTC. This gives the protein CAISVEGQGADEQYF.